Described below is a single T cell receptor (beta chain) sequence and its context. The sample is drawn from a study of Graves' ophthalmopathy and Graves' hyperthyroidism. Background on the study: The study drew peripheral blood at initial diagnosis, before any treatment.

Researchers took RNA transcripts and amplified TCR beta CDR3 regions from them. Second-round multiplex PCR came after first-round RT-PCR with HTBI primers. TCRdb redid the calling of the multiplex PCR reads with MiXCR, one entry per CDR3 protein. The sample contains a few hundred thousand distinct CDR3 sequences, about 17% of which appear only once. By definition, stable hyperthyroidism involved no ophthalmopathy within 18 months of follow-up. The diagnosis was founded upon clinical symptoms, serum thyroxine, TRAb, thyroid ultrasound and orbital computed tomography. The authors used Ficoll-Paque density gradient centrifugation to separate PBMCs. The input was 7.5 to 10 ml of fresh peripheral blood. The source of this sequence is an adult woman with stable Graves' hyperthyroidism. Input material: peripheral blood.

CDR3 in amino acids: CASRAGLAEETQYF. As DNA, the CDR3 is TGTGCCAGCAGAGCGGGACTAGCGGAAGAGACCCAGTACTTC. The chain links TRBV2 to TRBJ2-5; 11 positions agree with TRBD2. CDR1 SNHLY and CDR2 FYNNEI come from the germline V gene. There are 14 residues in the CDR3. Losses at the gene ends were 6 bases for V and 3 bases for J; bases not matched to a gene: 3.